This T cell receptor (beta chain) was retrieved from a study of cytomegalovirus exposure and HLA in healthy donors. Trimming took 5 bases from V and 6 from J; bases not matched to a gene: 10. The CDR3 runs 15 residues. Germline CDR1 and CDR2: LNHDA and SQIVND (reference sequence). PCR was performed using 60 Vbeta and 13 Jbeta primers. TCRdb's copy holds only in-frame clones and misses some; the assay was immunoSEQ multiplex PCR. The sample carries some 150,000 clones, about 64% recorded once. The receptor was derived from a woman between 35 and 50 years old in good health and CMV-seronegative. V is TRBV19 and J is TRBJ1-5; 7 positions match TRBD1. Material for sequencing was PBMCs. This chain's CDR3 is CASSQGTVGSQPQHF. The CDR3 bases are TGTGCCAGTAGTCAGGGGACAGTTGGTAGTCAGCCCCAGCATTTT.